This T cell receptor beta chain was obtained from a study of T cell repertoires in cytomegalovirus infection. Study-wide context: HLA-C-restricted CMV epitopes, recently identified, and well-studied HLA-B-restricted ones were used by the study. From public TCR beta signatures came an indication of both CMV infection and matching HLA type.

TCRdb reprocessed the reads with MiXCR, giving one entry per CDR3 protein. The data contain about 900,000 distinct CDR3 sequences, about a third of them singletons. This CDR3 contains 15 residues. Germline V gives CDR1 MNHEY, CDR2 SVGAGI. The V end lost 0 bases, the J end lost 4 bases, and 9 bases lay between the germline ends. This clonotype occurred a few times. The antigen is undetermined. This sequence was found in a human donor in good health (CMV status not recorded). Some clones in this sample may be carry-over from other donors' samples. The material was cultured CD8+ T cells from PBMCs, obtained from culture after CMV antigen stimulation. The chain employs TRBV6-5 and TRBJ2-2; D not certain. The CDR3 protein is CASSYSERVTGELFF. In DNA, the CDR3 is TGTGCCAGCAGTTACTCGGAAAGGGTCACCGGGGAGCTGTTTTTT.